The clone carrying this T cell receptor (beta chain) was observed a few times. As yet, its antigen is unknown. A second PCR, run for roughly 7 to 11 cycles, used a sample-barcoded 5' primer plus a J-beta primer mix. TCRdb itself ran the 5' RACE reads through MiXCR, one entry per CDR3 protein. The table records 800,000 or so distinct CDR3 sequences, more than 20% of them present only once. This record comes from a study of blood T cells in healthy people across ages. Broader study findings: The study found more naive CD4+ cells and higher diversity in long-lived than aged donors.

The CDR3 totals 15 residues. V was shortened by 1 base and J by 1 base, with 8 bases between the two germline ends. Per the germline V gene, CDR1 is LGHNA and CDR2 is YSLEER. These records were also assigned to another study, of T cells of mothers and their children.

This sequence was found in a boy between 10 and 17 years old in good health. This chain connects TRBV4-3 to TRBJ2-1; D possibly corresponds to TRBD1 (5 bases). The sequencing input was blood. For the CDR3, the DNA is TGCGCCAGCAGCCAAGTTGGGGCTTCCTACAATGAGCAGTTCTTC. Protein: CASSQVGASYNEQFF.